The 15 T cell receptor beta chains presented below share a single source sample, sequenced in a study of graft-versus-host responses after intestinal transplantation. Sequencing was performed with immunoSEQ multiplex PCR; in TCRdb, only in-frame clones are kept and a portion is missing. This sample has fewer than 120,000 clones, with 85% to 95% found just once. No antigen has been assigned to these receptors. The sample here was unstimulated CD8+ T cells sorted from spleen or lymph node cells, taken before intestinal transplant. The receptors come from a human donor who received an intestinal transplant.

The chain is built from TRBV4-1 and TRBJ1-5; D gene ambiguous. The CDR3 is made up of 17 amino acids. The germline V gene has CDR1 MGHRA and CDR2 YSYEKL. V lost 0 bases, J lost 1 base, and 13 bases lay in between. This CDR3 reads CASSQDPAGGSNQPQHF. The CDR3 coding sequence is TGCGCCAGCAGCCAAGATCCCGCAGGAGGGAGCAATCAGCCCCAGCATTTT.

This rearrangement joins TRBV4-1 to TRBJ1-1, with 9 bases lining up with TRBD1. Germline V lookup: CDR1 MGHRA, CDR2 YSYEKL. The CDR3 contains 16 residues. Germline trimming cut 4 bases from V and 3 bases from J; bases unmatched to any gene: 9. As DNA, the CDR3 is TGCGCCAGCAGCCCTCGGGACAGGGAGTTATACACTGAAGCTTTCTTT. Residues: CASSPRDRELYTEAFF.

The J gene is TRBJ1-5, the V gene TRBV29-1, with D perhaps TRBD1 (6 bases). The CDR3 contains 14 residues. Germline V gives CDR1 SQVTM, CDR2 ANQGSEA. Trimming left V 1 base short and J 5 bases short, with 12 bases between. CDR3 loop: CSVEGSGGDQPQHF. The CDR3 DNA follows: TGCAGCGTTGAAGGGTCGGGGGGCGATCAGCCCCAGCATTTT.

In its sample, this clone was seen once. V usage is TRBV11-3 and J usage is TRBJ2-1, with D possibly TRBD2 on 5 matching bases. The CDR3 length is 14 residues. Per the germline V gene, CDR1 is SGHNT and CDR2 is YENEEA. Trimming removed 1 base from V and 7 bases from J, with 11 bases in between. The CDR3 protein is CASSLVGGGNEQFF. CDR3 sequence (DNA): TGTGCCAGCAGCTTAGTTGGTGGCGGGAATGAGCAGTTCTTC. The whole variable domain, remainder taken from reference TRBV11-3 and TRBJ2-1, is EAGVVQSPRYKIIEKKQPVAFWCNPISGHNTLYWYLQNLGQGPELLIRYENEEAVDDSQLPKDRFSAERLKGVDSTLKIQPAELGDSAVYLCASSLVGGGNEQFFGPGTRLTVL.

The V call is TRBV7-6, the J call TRBJ1-1; 12 bases align to TRBD1. Germline V gene sequence: CDR1 SGHVS, CDR2 FNYEAQ. This CDR3 contains 16 residues. Trimming removed 6 bases from V and 6 bases from J; junction bases left unmatched: 11. CDR3 sequence: CASREGTGGLNAEAFF. CDR3 DNA sequence: TGTGCCAGCAGGGAAGGGACAGGGGGCCTGAATGCTGAAGCTTTCTTT.

The chain recombines TRBV13 with TRBJ2-4, with a tentative D call TRBD1 (6 bases). With 5 bases removed from V and 8 bases from J, the gap between germline ends came to 13 bases. The germline V gene encodes CDR1 PRHDT and CDR2 FYEKMQ (reference sequence). This CDR3 spans 13 amino acids. Here the CDR3 DNA reads TGTGCCAGCAGCCCCCGAGGGGGTTACATTCAGTACTTC. Protein: CASSPRGGYIQYF. Based on the CDR3 plus reference TRBV13 and TRBJ2-4, the full variable domain is AAGVIQSPRHLIKEKRETATLKCYPIPRHDTVYWYQQGPGQDPQFLISFYEKMQSDKGSIPDRFSAQQFSDYHSELNMSSLELGDSALYFCASSPRGGYIQYFGAGTRLSVL.

This sequence joins TRBV4-2 and TRBJ2-5, with 10 positions matching TRBD2. The junction had 7 bases not matched to a gene; V was cut back by 4 bases and J by 2 bases. The CDR3 extends over 16 amino acids. The germline V gene has CDR1 LGHNA and CDR2 YNFKEQ. CDR3 amino acids: CASSLRTSGSQETQYF. The CDR3, as DNA: TGTGCCAGCAGCCTCCGGACTAGCGGCAGTCAAGAGACCCAGTACTTC.

J is TRBJ2-1 and V is TRBV5-6; the D gene is possibly TRBD2 (6 bases). The germline V gene encodes CDR1 SGHDT and CDR2 YYEEEE. The CDR3 runs to 14 residues. V was trimmed by 0 bases and J by 7 bases, leaving 11 bases between them. The CDR3 sequence is CASSLGGLANEQFF. Here the CDR3 DNA reads TGTGCCAGCAGCTTGGGAGGGCTAGCGAATGAGCAGTTCTTC.

The chain recombines TRBV27 with TRBJ2-7, with D maybe TRBD2 (5 bases). Between the trimmed V and J ends, which lost 4 bases and 2 bases, there was a span of 12 bases. CDR1 is MNHEY, CDR2 SMNVEV, per germline (reference sequence). This CDR3 spans 14 amino acids. The CDR3: CASSYAGGTYEQYF. Here the CDR3 DNA reads TGTGCCAGCAGTTACGCAGGAGGAACCTACGAGCAGTACTTC.

The rearrangement uses TRBV29-1 and TRBJ1-1; no clear D gene. Germline V gene sequence: CDR1 SQVTM, CDR2 ANQGSEA. The V gene lost 4 bases and the J gene lost 5 bases, with 5 bases spanning the gap. The CDR3 runs to 10 residues. In DNA form, the CDR3 reads TGCAGCGTTGTTTGGACTGAAGCTTTCTTT. Translation: CSVVWTEAFF.

The CDR3, as DNA: TGTGCCAGCAGTTTCGGGGAGAACGAGCAGTACTTC. Translation gives CASSFGENEQYF. The chain couples TRBV28 to TRBJ2-7; D might be TRBD2 (5 bases). Deletions cut 3 bases from V and 5 bases from J, with 8 bases between. Germline CDR1 is MDHEN and CDR2 is SYDVKM. This CDR3 has 12 residues.

The chain links TRBV6-5 to TRBJ1-1; D is uncertain. The germline V gene has CDR1 MNHEY and CDR2 SVGAGI. V was clipped by 3 bases and J by 2 bases, with 10 bases between them. The CDR3 runs to 14 residues. The CDR3 here is CASSYTQRNTEAFF. CDR3 DNA sequence: TGTGCCAGCAGTTATACCCAGCGCAACACTGAAGCTTTCTTT.

This rearrangement joins TRBV9 to TRBJ1-2; 7 positions agree with TRBD1. Germline trimming cut 0 bases from V and 4 bases from J; bases unmatched to any gene: 6. The CDR3 is 15 amino acids. The germline gives CDR1 SGDLS, CDR2 YYNGEE. CDR3 loop: CASSVGGTEPYGYTF. The CDR3 nucleotides read TGTGCCAGCAGCGTAGGAGGGACAGAGCCCTATGGCTACACCTTC.

This chain connects TRBV19 to TRBJ2-5; D possibly matches TRBD1 or TRBD2 (5 bases each). Trimming removed 5 bases at V and 1 base at J, with 14 bases between. CDR3 length equals 15 residues. From germline, CDR1 is LNHDA and CDR2 SQIVND (reference sequence). The CDR3 protein is CASSLPGPSQETQYF. CDR3 DNA: TGTGCCAGTAGTCTTCCGGGACCCAGCCAAGAGACCCAGTACTTC.

The J gene is TRBJ2-4, the V gene TRBV9, with D perhaps matching TRBD2 (5 bases). V gave up 3 bases and J gave up 3 bases, with 7 bases separating them. This CDR3 spans 13 amino acids. The V gene's germline CDR1 is SGDLS and CDR2 YYNGEE. CDR3 in amino acids: CASSGGVKNIQYF. CDR3 bases: TGTGCCAGCAGCGGGGGAGTCAAAAACATTCAGTACTTC.